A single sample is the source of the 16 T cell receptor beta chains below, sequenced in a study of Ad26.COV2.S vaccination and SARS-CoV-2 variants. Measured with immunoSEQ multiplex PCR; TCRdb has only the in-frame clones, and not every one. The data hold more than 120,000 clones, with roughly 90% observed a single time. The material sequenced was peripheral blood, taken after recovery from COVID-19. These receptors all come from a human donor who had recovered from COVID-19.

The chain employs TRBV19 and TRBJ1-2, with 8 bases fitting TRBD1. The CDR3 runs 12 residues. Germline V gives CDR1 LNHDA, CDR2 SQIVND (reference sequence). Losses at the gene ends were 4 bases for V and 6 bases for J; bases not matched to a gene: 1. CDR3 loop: CASSTDRDGYTF. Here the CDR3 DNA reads TGTGCCAGTAGTACGGACAGGGATGGCTACACCTTC.

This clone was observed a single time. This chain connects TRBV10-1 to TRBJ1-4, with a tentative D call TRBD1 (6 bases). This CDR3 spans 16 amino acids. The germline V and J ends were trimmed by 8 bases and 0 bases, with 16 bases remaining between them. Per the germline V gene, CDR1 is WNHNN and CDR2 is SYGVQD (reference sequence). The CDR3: CASLFGQQPTNEKLFF. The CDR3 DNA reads TGCGCCAGCCTCTTCGGACAGCAACCAACTAATGAAAAACTGTTTTTT.

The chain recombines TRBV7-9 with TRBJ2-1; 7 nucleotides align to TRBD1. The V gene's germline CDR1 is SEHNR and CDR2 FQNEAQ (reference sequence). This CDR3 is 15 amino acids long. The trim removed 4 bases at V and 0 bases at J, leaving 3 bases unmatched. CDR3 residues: CASSSTGSSYNEQFF. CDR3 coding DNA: TGTGCCAGCAGCTCGACAGGGAGCTCCTACAATGAGCAGTTCTTC.

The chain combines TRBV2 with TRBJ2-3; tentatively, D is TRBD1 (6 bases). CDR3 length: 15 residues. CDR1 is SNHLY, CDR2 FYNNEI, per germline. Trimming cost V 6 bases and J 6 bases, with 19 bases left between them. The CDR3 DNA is TGTGCCAGCAGGGCCTCCGGGACACCCTCTGATACGCAGTATTTT. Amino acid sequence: CASRASGTPSDTQYF.

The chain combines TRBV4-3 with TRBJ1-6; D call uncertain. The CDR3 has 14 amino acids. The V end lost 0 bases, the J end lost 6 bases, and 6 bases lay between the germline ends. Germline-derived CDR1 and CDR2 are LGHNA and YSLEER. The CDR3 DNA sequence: TGCGCCAGCAGCCAAGAGAGAGCTAATTCACCCCTCCACTTT. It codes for CASSQERANSPLHF.

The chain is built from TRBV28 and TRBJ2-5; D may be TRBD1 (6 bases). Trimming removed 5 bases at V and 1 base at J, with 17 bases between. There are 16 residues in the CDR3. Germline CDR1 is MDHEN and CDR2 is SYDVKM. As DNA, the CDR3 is TGTGCCAGCAGTCCCGGGCCGGGACACCTCCAAGAGACCCAGTACTTC. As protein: CASSPGPGHLQETQYF.

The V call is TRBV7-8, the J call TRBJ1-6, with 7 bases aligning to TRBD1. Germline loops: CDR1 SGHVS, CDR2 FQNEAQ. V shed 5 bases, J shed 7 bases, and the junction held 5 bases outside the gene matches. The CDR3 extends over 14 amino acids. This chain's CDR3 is CASSRQGSNSPLHF. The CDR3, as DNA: TGTGCCAGCAGCCGACAGGGTTCCAATTCACCCCTCCACTTT.

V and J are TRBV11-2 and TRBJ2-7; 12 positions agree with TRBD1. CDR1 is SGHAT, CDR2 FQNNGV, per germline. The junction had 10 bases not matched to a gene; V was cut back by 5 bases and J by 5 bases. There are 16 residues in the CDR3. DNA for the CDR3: TGTGCCAGCAGCCCGTGGGACAGGGGGCTTCGAAACGAGCAGTACTTC. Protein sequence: CASSPWDRGLRNEQYF.

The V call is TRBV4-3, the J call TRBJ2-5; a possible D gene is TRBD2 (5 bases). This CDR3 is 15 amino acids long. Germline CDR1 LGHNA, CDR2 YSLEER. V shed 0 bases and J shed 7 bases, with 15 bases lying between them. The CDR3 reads CASSQDSGIRGTQYF. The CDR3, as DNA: TGCGCCAGCAGCCAAGATTCCGGGATCCGTGGGACCCAGTACTTC.

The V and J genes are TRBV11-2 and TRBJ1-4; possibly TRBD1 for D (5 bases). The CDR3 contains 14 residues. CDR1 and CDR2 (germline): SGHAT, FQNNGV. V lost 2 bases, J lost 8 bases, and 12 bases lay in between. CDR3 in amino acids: CASSLTVKGEKLFF. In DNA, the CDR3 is TGTGCCAGCAGCTTAACAGTAAAGGGGGAAAAACTGTTTTTT.

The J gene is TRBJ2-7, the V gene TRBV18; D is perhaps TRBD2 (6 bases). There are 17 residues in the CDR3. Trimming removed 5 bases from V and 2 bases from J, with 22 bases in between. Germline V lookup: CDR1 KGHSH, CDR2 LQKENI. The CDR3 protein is CASSSYTARPGAYEQYF. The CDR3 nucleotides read TGTGCCAGCTCATCTTACACCGCCCGTCCGGGGGCCTACGAGCAGTACTTC.

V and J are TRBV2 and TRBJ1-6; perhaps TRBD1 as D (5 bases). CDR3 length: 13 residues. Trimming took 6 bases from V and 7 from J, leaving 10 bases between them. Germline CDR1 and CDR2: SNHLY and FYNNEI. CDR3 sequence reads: CASSGTANSPLHF. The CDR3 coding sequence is TGTGCCAGCAGCGGGACCGCCAATTCACCCCTCCACTTT.

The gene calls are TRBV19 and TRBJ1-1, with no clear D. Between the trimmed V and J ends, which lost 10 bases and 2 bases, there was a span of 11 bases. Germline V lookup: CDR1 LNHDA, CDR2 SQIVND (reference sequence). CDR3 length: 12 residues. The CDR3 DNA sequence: TGTGCCATCAGTGGGTACAACACTGAAGCTTTCTTT. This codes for CAISGYNTEAFF.

CDR3 bases: TGTGCCAGCAGTGAAGAGAAGGGAACGGAGACCCAGTACTTC. Its translation: CASSEEKGTETQYF. The V gene is TRBV6-1, the J gene TRBJ2-5, with D unclear. Trimming removed 1 base from V and 5 bases from J, with 11 bases in between. Germline lookup yields CDR1 MNHNS and CDR2 SASEGT. The CDR3 spans 14 residues.

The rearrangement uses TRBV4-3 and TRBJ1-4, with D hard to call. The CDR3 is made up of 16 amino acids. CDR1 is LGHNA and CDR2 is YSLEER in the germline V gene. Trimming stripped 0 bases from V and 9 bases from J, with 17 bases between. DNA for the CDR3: TGCGCCAGCAGCCAAGATCTTGTTGGACTGGCCCAAAAACTGTTTTTT. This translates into CASSQDLVGLAQKLFF.

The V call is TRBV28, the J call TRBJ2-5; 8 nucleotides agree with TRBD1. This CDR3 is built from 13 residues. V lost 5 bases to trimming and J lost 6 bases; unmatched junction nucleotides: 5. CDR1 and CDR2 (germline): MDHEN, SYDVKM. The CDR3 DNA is TGTGCCAGCAGTAACAGGGGGTTCAAGACCCAGTACTTC. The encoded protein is CASSNRGFKTQYF.